This entry concerns a single T cell receptor (beta chain). Its specificity is unknown. The data derive from a study of lymphopenia after photon versus proton radiotherapy. Study-wide results and limits: Photon-treated patients lost naive T cells and TCR diversity; proton-treated stayed stable.

The protocol was immunoSEQ multiplex PCR, while the TCRdb copy is restricted to in-frame clones and leaves out a portion. The data contain 70,000 or so clones, 92% of them singletons. This CDR3 spans 16 amino acids. Germline assignment: CDR1 SEHNR and CDR2 FQNEAQ (reference sequence). V was trimmed by 0 bases and J by 1 base, leaving 9 bases between them. The V call is TRBV7-9, the J call TRBJ2-2; D unclear. Sequenced material: peripheral blood, taken from a patient treated with photon-based radiotherapy. The receptor was derived from a woman in her thirties or forties with cholangiocarcinoma. The CDR3 loop is CASSLANPGNTGELFF. The CDR3, as DNA: TGTGCCAGCAGCTTAGCCAACCCGGGGAACACCGGGGAGCTGTTTTTT.